This entry lists 27 T cell receptor beta chains sequenced from one sample in a study of blood T cell repertoires in COVID-19. Measured with immunoSEQ multiplex PCR; TCRdb has only the in-frame clones, and not every one. Of more than 200,000 clones in the sample, over 80% were seen once. Material for sequencing was peripheral blood. These receptors came from a middle-aged man with acute or convalescent COVID-19.

The chain is built from TRBV3-1 (or the pseudogene TRBV3-2) and TRBJ2-5; D is possibly TRBD1 (5 bases). Germline CDR1 reads LGHDT; CDR2 reads YNNKEL (reference sequence). There are 14 residues in the CDR3. Trimming took off 0 bases at V and 9 bases at J, with 14 bases between the two ends. The CDR3 loop reads CASSQDWAGNPQYF. CDR3 coding DNA: TGTGCCAGCAGCCAAGATTGGGCAGGGAATCCCCAGTACTTC.

The V gene is TRBV13, the J gene TRBJ2-3; D is possibly TRBD2 (6 bases). Trimming took off 6 bases at V and 0 bases at J, with 19 bases between the two ends. The CDR3 loop spans 17 amino acids. The germline V gene has CDR1 PRHDT and CDR2 FYEKMQ (reference sequence). The CDR3 here is CASRAYGEASSTDTQYF. DNA for the CDR3: TGTGCCAGCAGAGCCTATGGGGAGGCCTCGAGCACAGATACGCAGTATTTT.

The chain links TRBV12-5 to TRBJ2-1; 9 nucleotides agree with TRBD2. Trimming took 6 bases from V and 6 from J; bases not matched to a gene: 9. The CDR3 consists of 15 residues. Per germline, CDR1 LGHNT and CDR2 FRNRAP. The CDR3 DNA follows: TGTGCTAGTGGGTTAGCGGGAGCGCCGGTCAATGAGCAGTTCTTC. Translation gives CASGLAGAPVNEQFF.

The rearrangement uses TRBV18 and TRBJ2-2; tentatively, D is TRBD2 (5 bases). This CDR3 is built from 15 residues. The germline CDR1 and CDR2 sequences are KGHSH and LQKENI. The ends were cut back, 3 bases at V and 5 bases at J, with 13 bases in the middle. The CDR3 region is CASSPRVGDTGELFF. CDR3 bases: TGTGCCAGCTCACCCCGGGTCGGGGATACCGGGGAGCTGTTTTTT. Looking up the rest from reference TRBV18 and TRBJ2-2 gives the full variable domain: NAGVMQNPRHLVRRRGQEARLRCSPMKGHSHVYWYRQLPEEGLKFMVYLQKENIIDESGMPKERFSAEFPKEGPSILRIQQVVRGDSAAYFCASSPRVGDTGELFFGEGSRLTVL.

The V gene is TRBV7-3, the J gene TRBJ2-1; maybe TRBD2 (5 bases). The CDR3 has 17 residues. The germline CDR1 and CDR2 sequences are SGHTA and FQGTGA. Trimming pared 5 bases from V and 5 bases from J, leaving 22 bases between. The CDR3 spells CASSAPGLTPSDNEQFF. CDR3 sequence (DNA): TGTGCCAGCAGCGCACCGGGGTTGACCCCTTCTGACAATGAGCAGTTCTTC.

This chain connects TRBV28 to TRBJ2-5, with 11 bases matching TRBD2. Germline CDR1 and CDR2: MDHEN and SYDVKM. V was pared by 7 bases and J by 5 bases, with 12 bases of the junction left unmatched. This CDR3 contains 16 residues. For the CDR3, the DNA is TGTGCCAGCACTTCCCCCGGGACTAGCGGAGGTGAGACCCAGTACTTC. Translating it yields CASTSPGTSGGETQYF. The full variable domain, in which reference TRBV28 and TRBJ2-5 provide the parts outside the CDR3, is DVKVTQSSRYLVKRTGEKVFLECVQDMDHENMFWYRQDPGLGLRLIYFSYDVKMKEKGDIPEGYSVSREKKERFSLILESASTNQTSMYLCASTSPGTSGGETQYFGPGTRLLVL.

This rearrangement joins TRBV7-8 to TRBJ2-7; TRBD2 matches 13 bases. Trimming cost V 5 bases and J 7 bases; bases outside gene matches: 5. The CDR3 extends over 14 amino acids. In germline, CDR1 is SGHVS, CDR2 FQNEAQ. For the CDR3, the DNA is TGTGCCAGCAGCCGAGGGACTAGCGGGAAGGAGCAGTACTTC. Its protein is CASSRGTSGKEQYF. Variable domain in full (rest from reference TRBV7-8 and TRBJ2-7): GAGVSQSPRYKVAKRGQDVALRCDPISGHVSLFWYQQALGQGPEFLTYFQNEAQLDKSGLPSDRFFAERPEGSVSTLKIQRTQQEDSAVYLCASSRGTSGKEQYFGPGTRLTVT.

V is TRBV6-2 or TRBV6-3 and J is TRBJ2-2; the D is unclear. Per the germline V gene, CDR1 is MNHEY and CDR2 is SVGEGT. V was shortened by 0 bases and J by 2 bases, with 10 bases between the two germline ends. The CDR3 runs 16 residues. The CDR3 nucleotides read TGTGCCAGCAGTTACTCGAACTTGCGAAACACCGGGGAGCTGTTTTTT. Its protein is CASSYSNLRNTGELFF.

The chain uses TRBV19 and TRBJ2-1; the match to TRBD2 covers 7 bases. Germline CDR1 is LNHDA and CDR2 is SQIVND (reference sequence). The V segment lost 3 bases and the J segment 13 bases; nucleotides outside the gene matches: 15. This CDR3 is built from 15 residues. DNA for the CDR3: TGTGCCAGTAGTATTGTGGCAAAACTTGGGGGGGGACAGTTCTTC. This codes for CASSIVAKLGGGQFF.

This chain links TRBV6-5 with TRBJ1-1; D possibly corresponds to TRBD1 (5 bases). The germline V gene encodes CDR1 MNHEY and CDR2 SVGAGI. Trimming took 6 bases from V and 7 from J, leaving 12 bases between them. This CDR3 comprises 12 residues. The CDR3 sequence is CASSKNRIEAFF. CDR3 in DNA: TGTGCCAGCAGCAAAAACAGGATTGAAGCTTTCTTT.

V gene TRBV7-7 combines with J gene TRBJ2-2, with TRBD2 identical over 7 bases. V was pared by 2 bases and J by 1 base, with 4 bases of the junction left unmatched. Germline lookup yields CDR1 SSHAT and CDR2 FNYEAQ (reference sequence). CDR3 length: 16 residues. CDR3 sequence reads: CASSLQAGRNTGELFF. The CDR3 DNA is TGTGCCAGCAGCTTACAAGCGGGAAGGAACACCGGGGAGCTGTTTTTT.

The chain recombines TRBV7-2 with TRBJ2-1, with TRBD1 matching 10 bases. J was trimmed by 9 bases and V by 6 bases; bases with no gene match: 8. Germline V lookup: CDR1 SGHTA, CDR2 FQGNSA. The CDR3 is made up of 14 amino acids. The CDR3 spells CASSRQGASGEQFF. In nucleotides, the CDR3 is TGTGCCAGCAGTCGACAGGGGGCGTCCGGTGAGCAGTTCTTC.

The V call is TRBV13, the J call TRBJ2-1; 7 nucleotides line up with TRBD2. J lost 2 bases, V lost 3 bases, and 4 bases had no gene match. The CDR3 sequence is 15 residues long. CDR1 is PRHDT, CDR2 FYEKMQ, per germline (reference sequence). The CDR3 nucleotides read TGTGCCAGCAGCTTGGGCGGGAGAGCCTACAATGAGCAGTTCTTC. Translating it yields CASSLGGRAYNEQFF.

Comments on this clone: The identical CDR3 is also encoded by other nucleotide sequences in the sample. The chain uses TRBV18 and TRBJ2-7; possibly TRBD1 for D (6 bases). CDR3 length equals 13 residues. From germline, CDR1 is KGHSH and CDR2 LQKENI. Trimming removed 3 bases from V and 0 bases from J, with 6 bases in between. CDR3 amino acids: CASSPGASYEQYF. CDR3 in DNA: TGTGCCAGCTCACCGGGGGCCTCCTACGAGCAGTACTTC.

This chain joins TRBV9 and TRBJ1-2, with D possibly matching TRBD1 (5 bases). The V and J ends lost 0 bases and 0 bases respectively, with 18 bases between them. This CDR3 has 18 residues. CDR1 and CDR2 (germline): SGDLS, YYNGEE. In nucleotides, the CDR3 is TGTGCCAGCAGCGTAGGGGGCAGGGCCCTCCCAGCTAACTATGGCTACACCTTC. This codes for CASSVGGRALPANYGYTF.

The V call is TRBV11-2, the J call TRBJ1-1; the D gene is possibly TRBD1 (5 bases). Germline CDR1 and CDR2: SGHAT and FQNNGV. The CDR3 covers 14 residues. Between the trimmed V and J ends, which lost 4 bases and 0 bases, there was a span of 9 bases. CDR3: CASSSTGLNTEAFF. CDR3 bases: TGTGCCAGCAGCTCTACAGGTTTGAACACTGAAGCTTTCTTT.

The rearrangement links TRBV7-9 to TRBJ1-2, with 10 bases identical to TRBD1. V dropped 5 bases and J dropped 6; count of bases not matched to a gene: 9. The CDR3 sequence is 15 residues long. Germline V gene data show CDR1 as SEHNR and CDR2 as FQNEAQ (reference sequence). The CDR3: CASSQGTGVVHGYTF. DNA of the CDR3: TGTGCCAGCAGCCAAGGGACAGGGGTCGTCCATGGCTACACCTTC.

The chain recombines TRBV16 with TRBJ1-6, with no clear D. The CDR3 is made up of 15 amino acids. The V gene's germline CDR1 is KGHSY and CDR2 FQNENV. V lost 2 bases and J 7 bases, leaving 12 bases between the germline ends. CDR3 sequence: CASSQNPQNNSPLHF. The CDR3 DNA reads as TGTGCCAGCAGCCAAAATCCCCAGAACAATTCACCCCTCCACTTT. The variable domain in full, completed from reference TRBV16 and TRBJ1-6, reads GEEVAQTPKHLVRGEGQKAKLYCAPIKGHSYVFWYQQVLKNEFKFLISFQNENVFDETGMPKERFSAKCLPNSPCSLEIQATKLEDSAVYFCASSQNPQNNSPLHFGNGTRLTVT.

The J gene is TRBJ2-3, the V gene TRBV4-3; possibly TRBD2 for D (5 bases). V was cut by 3 bases and J by 3 bases, with 22 bases left in between. The CDR3 has 18 amino acids. CDR1 LGHNA and CDR2 YSLEER come from the germline V gene. DNA for the CDR3: TGCGCCAGCAGCCAGGCCCGAAGAGGCGGAGGCCCGACAGATACGCAGTATTTT. As protein: CASSQARRGGGPTDTQYF.

This clone is a singleton in its sample. The CDR3 is CASRRGLENEQFF. CDR3 sequence (DNA): TGTGCCAGCAGGAGGGGACTAGAGAATGAGCAGTTCTTC. The chain carries TRBV6-5 and TRBJ2-1; 8 bases align to TRBD2. Germline-derived CDR1 and CDR2 are MNHEY and SVGAGI. V dropped 6 bases and J dropped 7; count of bases not matched to a gene: 5. CDR3 size: 13 residues.

CDR3 region: CSALGGAVRYF. For the CDR3, the DNA is TGCAGTGCCCTGGGGGGGGCGGTACGGTACTTC. The chain carries TRBV20-1 and TRBJ2-5, with a weak D call TRBD2 (7 bases). The CDR3 spans 11 residues. The germline gives CDR1 DFQATT, CDR2 SNEGSKA (reference sequence). V dropped 6 bases and J dropped 13 bases, with 18 bases sitting between them.

This clone has only one observation. The chain combines TRBV7-9 with TRBJ1-5, with 10 bases that match TRBD1. This CDR3 is built from 15 residues. Germline lookup yields CDR1 SEHNR and CDR2 FQNEAQ (reference sequence). Unmatched junction bases numbered 7, after V lost 5 bases and J lost 6 bases. The CDR3 sequence is CASSLNGQGGQPQHF. In nucleotides, the CDR3 is TGTGCCAGCAGCCTTAACGGACAGGGGGGTCAGCCCCAGCATTTT.

The V gene is TRBV5-4, the J gene TRBJ2-7; weak D call: TRBD1 (5 bases). The CDR3 consists of 17 residues. Germline V gene sequence: CDR1 SGHNT, CDR2 YYREEE (reference sequence). Trimming took off 3 bases at V and 0 bases at J, with 19 bases between the two ends. CDR3 loop: CASSSRSGARSSYEQYF. In DNA form, the CDR3 reads TGTGCCAGCAGCTCACGTTCTGGGGCGAGAAGCTCCTACGAGCAGTACTTC.

The chain links TRBV19 to TRBJ1-5; TRBD1 might be the D (6 bases). This CDR3 comprises 15 residues. V gave up 5 bases and J gave up 0 bases, with 11 bases separating them. Germline V gene sequence: CDR1 LNHDA, CDR2 SQIVND (reference sequence). The CDR3 DNA sequence: TGTGCCAGTAGTTCTACAGGGATTAGCAATCAGCCCCAGCATTTT. Protein product: CASSSTGISNQPQHF.

This chain joins TRBV28 and TRBJ2-3; D is possibly TRBD2 (6 bases). The CDR3 spans 16 residues. The germline V gene has CDR1 MDHEN and CDR2 SYDVKM. The V gene lost 6 bases and the J gene lost 0 bases, with 16 bases spanning the gap. This CDR3 is CASRRASGTSTDTQYF. The CDR3 region has the DNA TGTGCCAGCAGGAGAGCGTCAGGGACTAGCACAGATACGCAGTATTTT.

The chain recombines TRBV7-9 with TRBJ1-3, with D maybe TRBD1 (6 bases). The germline gives CDR1 SEHNR, CDR2 FQNEAQ (reference sequence). The CDR3 has 16 amino acids. The V end lost 2 bases, the J end lost 0 bases, and 11 bases lay between the germline ends. CDR3 nucleotides: TGTGCCAGCAGCTTACTGGACAGATACTCTGGAAACACCATATATTTT. This sequence encodes CASSLLDRYSGNTIYF. Full variable domain (missing parts from reference TRBV7-9 and TRBJ1-3): DTGVSQNPRHKITKRGQNVTFRCDPISEHNRLYWYRQTLGQGPEFLTYFQNEAQLEKSRLLSDRFSAERPKGSFSTLEIQRTEQGDSAMYLCASSLLDRYSGNTIYFGEGSWLTVV.

The chain employs TRBV7-2 and TRBJ2-1; possible D gene TRBD2, 5 bases. Per the germline V gene, CDR1 is SGHTA and CDR2 is FQGNSA. Trimming cost V 4 bases and J 8 bases, with 12 bases left between them. This CDR3 region has 13 residues. This CDR3 is CASSSTRIDEQFF. CDR3 coding DNA: TGTGCCAGCAGCTCCACTAGAATCGATGAGCAGTTCTTC. Drawing the rest from reference TRBV7-2 and TRBJ2-1, the complete variable domain is GAGVSQSPSNKVTEKGKDVELRCDPISGHTALYWYRQSLGQGLEFLIYFQGNSAPDKSGLPSDRFSAERTGGSVSTLTIQRTQQEDSAVYLCASSSTRIDEQFFGPGTRLTVL.